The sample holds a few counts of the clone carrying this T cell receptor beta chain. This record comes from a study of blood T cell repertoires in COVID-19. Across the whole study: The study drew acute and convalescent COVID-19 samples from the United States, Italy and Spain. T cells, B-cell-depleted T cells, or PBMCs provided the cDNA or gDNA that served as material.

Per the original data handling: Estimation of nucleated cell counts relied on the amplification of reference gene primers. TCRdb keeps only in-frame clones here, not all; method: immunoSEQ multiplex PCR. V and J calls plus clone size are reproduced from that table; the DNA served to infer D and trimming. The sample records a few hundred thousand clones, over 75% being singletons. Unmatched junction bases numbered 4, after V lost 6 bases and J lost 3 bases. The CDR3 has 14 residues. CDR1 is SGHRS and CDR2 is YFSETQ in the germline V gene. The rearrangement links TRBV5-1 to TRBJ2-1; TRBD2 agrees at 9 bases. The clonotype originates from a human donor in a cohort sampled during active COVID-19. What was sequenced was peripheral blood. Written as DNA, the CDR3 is TGCGCCAGCAAAGCTAGCGGGGTCTACAATGAGCAGTTCTTC. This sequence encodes CASKASGVYNEQFF.